These T cell receptor beta chains were read from a single sample in a study of blood T cells in healthy people across ages. MiXCR, run by TCRdb on the 5' RACE reads, gives a single entry per CDR3 protein. The sample includes hundreds of thousands of distinct CDR3 sequences, nearly 60% seen only once; the top ten take 22%. The material sequenced was blood. The receptors were sampled from a man between 25 and 39 years old in good health. CDR3s include the opening cysteine and the closing phenylalanine or tryptophan. D genes are given only for firm matches. A row's size may be missing; if present it is once, few, many or a size class.

size: .; J: TRBJ2-7; D: .; V: TRBV12-3/TRBV12-4; CDR3: CASSPTVGRAYEQYF; DNA: TGTGCCAGCAGCCCTACCGTCGGGCGGGCCTACGAGCAGTACTTC
size: .; J: TRBJ2-1; D: .; V: TRBV2; CDR3: CASSELRGYNEQFF; DNA: TGTGCCAGCAGTGAACTCCGGGGTTACAATGAGCAGTTCTTC
size: .; J: TRBJ2-3; D: .; V: TRBV4-3; CDR3: CASSQDSQGDTQYF; DNA: TGCGCCAGCAGCCAAGATAGTCAAGGGGATACGCAGTATTTT
size: .; J: TRBJ2-5; D: TRBD1; V: TRBV15; CDR3: CATSRDRGLVETQYF; DNA: TGTGCCACCAGCAGAGACAGGGGGCTGGTCGAGACCCAGTACTTC
size: many; J: TRBJ2-5; D: TRBD2; V: TRBV18; CDR3: CASSPSGQETQYF; DNA: TGTGCCAGCAGCCCTAGCGGACAAGAGACCCAGTACTTC
size: few; J: TRBJ2-3; D: .; V: TRBV15; CDR3: CATSTRTDTQYF; DNA: TGTGCCACCAGCACTAGGACAGATACGCAGTATTTT
size: few; J: TRBJ2-1; D: TRBD2; V: TRBV2; CDR3: CASSRTSGRDEQFF; DNA: TGTGCCTCCTCACGGACTAGCGGGAGGGATGAGCAGTTCTTC
size: few; J: TRBJ2-1; D: .; V: TRBV29-1; CDR3: CSVVRELYNEQFF; DNA: TGCAGCGTTGTACGGGAGCTCTACAATGAGCAGTTCTTC
size: few; J: TRBJ2-7; D: .; V: TRBV20-1; CDR3: CSAPWTSTHEQYF; DNA: TGCAGTGCTCCTTGGACGAGTACCCACGAGCAGTACTTC
size: .; J: TRBJ1-5; D: .; V: TRBV21-1; CDR3: CASSELQGGNQPQHF; DNA: TGTGCCAGCAGTGAACTACAGGGCGGCAATCAGCCCCAGCATTTT
size: .; J: TRBJ2-7; D: .; V: TRBV7-3; CDR3: CASSVSSAYEQYF; DNA: TGTGCCAGCAGCGTAAGTTCGGCCTACGAGCAGTACTTC
size: .; J: TRBJ2-5; D: .; V: TRBV18; CDR3: CASSQGTPGLQETQYF; DNA: TGTGCCAGCTCACAAGGGACACCGGGACTGCAAGAGACCCAGTACTTC
size: few; J: TRBJ2-7; D: TRBD2; V: TRBV5-8; CDR3: CASSPPGGSILYEQYF; DNA: TGTGCCAGCAGCCCACCGGGCGGGAGCATCCTCTACGAGCAGTACTTC
size: .; J: TRBJ1-1; D: .; V: TRBV6-5; CDR3: CASRDSVEAFF; DNA: TGTGCCAGCAGGGACAGCGTTGAAGCTTTCTTT
size: .; J: TRBJ2-1; D: TRBD1; V: TRBV20-1; CDR3: CSARRTGGGGFYNEQFF; DNA: TGCAGTGCTAGACGGACAGGGGGTGGAGGTTTCTACAATGAGCAGTTCTTC
size: .; J: TRBJ2-7; D: .; V: TRBV9; CDR3: CASSVGGGVSEQYF; DNA: TGTGCCAGCAGCGTAGGAGGCGGGGTCAGCGAGCAGTACTTC
size: few; J: TRBJ2-5; D: TRBD2; V: TRBV5-1; CDR3: CASSPGTSRGTQYF; DNA: TGCGCCAGCAGCCCCGGGACTAGCCGGGGCACCCAGTACTTC
size: .; J: TRBJ2-3; D: TRBD2; V: TRBV28; CDR3: CASTGGAGERTDTQYF; DNA: TGTGCCAGCACCGGGGGTGCGGGAGAACGGACAGATACGCAGTATTTT
size: .; J: TRBJ2-1; D: TRBD2; V: TRBV7-8; CDR3: CASSSSPGASGGYNEQFF; DNA: TGTGCCAGCAGCTCATCCCCCGGGGCTAGCGGGGGCTACAATGAGCAGTTCTTC
size: many; J: TRBJ2-4; D: .; V: TRBV7-2; CDR3: CASSFGVAKNIQYF; DNA: TGTGCCAGCAGCTTCGGCGTGGCCAAAAACATTCAGTACTTC
size: .; J: TRBJ1-1; D: .; V: TRBV20-1; CDR3: CSARDSSGWGTEAFF; DNA: TGCAGTGCTAGAGATTCGTCCGGGTGGGGCACTGAAGCTTTCTTT
size: few; J: TRBJ2-7; D: .; V: TRBV3-1; CDR3: CASSQLNYEQYF; DNA: TGTGCCAGCAGCCAACTCAACTACGAGCAGTACTTC
size: .; J: TRBJ2-3; D: .; V: TRBV4-3; CDR3: CASSQSDYHPTSTDTQYF; DNA: TGCGCCAGCAGCCAATCCGATTACCATCCCACTAGCACAGATACGCAGTATTTT
size: .; J: TRBJ2-3; D: TRBD2; V: TRBV6-2/TRBV6-3; CDR3: CASSYSIAGGLSDTQYF; DNA: TGTGCCAGCAGTTACTCGATAGCGGGGGGACTGTCAGATACGCAGTATTTT
size: .; J: TRBJ2-7; D: .; V: TRBV5-6; CDR3: CASSLVRGGASSEQYF; DNA: TGTGCCAGCAGCTTGGTCAGGGGCGGAGCTTCATCCGAGCAGTACTTC
size: .; J: TRBJ2-3; D: TRBD2; V: TRBV7-6; CDR3: CASSSTRTSGGTDTQYF; DNA: TGTGCCAGCAGCAGCACGAGGACTAGCGGGGGCACAGATACGCAGTATTTT
size: .; J: TRBJ2-1; D: .; V: TRBV29-1; CDR3: CSVGQPTQFF; DNA: TGCAGCGTGGGACAACCGACCCAGTTCTTC
size: .; J: TRBJ1-2; D: .; V: TRBV7-9; CDR3: CASESYYGYTF; DNA: TGTGCCAGCGAATCGTACTATGGCTACACCTTC
size: .; J: TRBJ2-1; D: TRBD2; V: TRBV20-1; CDR3: CSASEIGGRRDEQFF; DNA: TGCAGTGCTAGCGAAATCGGCGGGAGACGAGATGAGCAGTTCTTC
size: .; J: TRBJ1-1; D: .; V: TRBV6-6; CDR3: CASSYSIGDTEAFF; DNA: TGTGCCAGCAGTTACTCGATAGGGGACACTGAAGCTTTCTTT
size: .; J: TRBJ2-5; D: .; V: TRBV7-2; CDR3: CASSPRQSYQETQYF; DNA: TGTGCCAGCAGCCCCAGGCAGTCGTACCAAGAGACCCAGTACTTC
size: few; J: TRBJ2-7; D: .; V: TRBV7-9; CDR3: CASSSGGLRLYEQYF; DNA: TGTGCCAGCAGCTCTGGGGGTTTGCGCCTCTACGAGCAGTACTTC
size: .; J: TRBJ1-6; D: .; V: TRBV2; CDR3: CASILYNSPPHF; DNA: TGTGCCAGCATATTGTATAATTCACCCCCCCACTTT
size: .; J: TRBJ1-6; D: .; V: TRBV27; CDR3: CASPSSPLHF; DNA: TGTGCCAGCCCCTCATCACCCCTCCACTTT
size: few; J: TRBJ1-1; D: .; V: TRBV28; CDR3: CASLRRQNTEAFF; DNA: TGTGCCAGCCTTCGTCGTCAGAACACTGAAGCTTTCTTT
size: few; J: TRBJ1-1; D: .; V: TRBV7-9; CDR3: CASSPQGRTEAFF; DNA: TGTGCCAGCAGTCCACAGGGTAGGACTGAAGCTTTCTTT
size: .; J: TRBJ1-5; D: .; V: TRBV6-1; CDR3: CASSEAWYSNQPQHF; DNA: TGTGCCAGCAGTGAAGCATGGTATAGCAATCAGCCCCAGCATTTT
size: few; J: TRBJ2-2; D: TRBD2; V: TRBV20-1; CDR3: CSALRLAVNTGELFF; DNA: TGCAGTGCTCTAAGACTAGCGGTAAACACCGGGGAGCTGTTTTTT
size: .; J: TRBJ2-5; D: TRBD1; V: TRBV28; CDR3: CASRGSGTGAQETQYF; DNA: TGTGCCAGCAGGGGGTCCGGGACAGGGGCACAAGAGACCCAGTACTTC
size: .; J: TRBJ2-1; D: TRBD1; V: TRBV10-3; CDR3: CAISESRQGNEQFF; DNA: TGTGCCATCAGTGAGTCGCGACAGGGTAATGAGCAGTTCTTC
size: .; J: TRBJ2-1; D: .; V: TRBV5-1; CDR3: CASSSLGSEQFF; DNA: TGCGCCAGCAGCTCGCTGGGCAGTGAGCAGTTCTTC
size: .; J: TRBJ2-1; D: TRBD2; V: TRBV28; CDR3: CASSPLGGDYNEQFF; DNA: TGTGCCAGCAGCCCGCTTGGGGGGGACTACAATGAGCAGTTCTTC
size: .; J: TRBJ2-5; D: .; V: TRBV24-1; CDR3: CATSARGSEQETQYF; DNA: TGTGCCACCAGCGCCCGGGGGAGCGAGCAAGAGACCCAGTACTTC
size: .; J: TRBJ2-3; D: TRBD1; V: TRBV28; CDR3: CASRRTGSDTQYF; DNA: TGTGCCAGCAGGCGGACAGGGTCAGATACGCAGTATTTT
size: few; J: TRBJ1-6; D: .; V: TRBV13; CDR3: CASSLGGSSSPLHF; DNA: TGTGCCAGCAGCTTAGGGGGCAGCAGTTCACCCCTCCACTTT
size: .; J: TRBJ2-3; D: .; V: TRBV5-1; CDR3: CASSFAGVLDTQYF; DNA: TGCGCCAGCAGCTTTGCTGGGGTGCTGGATACGCAGTATTTT
size: .; J: TRBJ2-3; D: .; V: TRBV11-2; CDR3: CASSLLSLADTQYF; DNA: TGTGCCAGCAGCTTACTCTCTTTGGCAGATACGCAGTATTTT
size: .; J: TRBJ2-3; D: TRBD2; V: TRBV6-5; CDR3: CASSIAPGLAVDTQYF; DNA: TGTGCCAGCAGTATTGCTCCGGGACTAGCAGTCGATACGCAGTATTTT
size: .; J: TRBJ2-3; D: .; V: TRBV7-9; CDR3: CASSSRDSHTQYF; DNA: TGTGCCAGCAGCTCCCGCGACAGCCATACGCAGTATTTT
size: .; J: TRBJ2-1; D: .; V: TRBV6-5; CDR3: CASSYSTGPYSEQFF; DNA: TGTGCCAGCAGTTACTCTACAGGACCCTACAGTGAGCAGTTCTTC